These 8 T cell receptor beta chains share one sample of origin, sequenced in a study of blood T cell repertoires in COVID-19 (dated by TCRdb to 2018 to 2020). Library prep was done by the immunoSEQ multiplex PCR assay. The table was pulled from immuneACCESS by TCRdb, which kept in-frame rearrangements only. Such tables lose some clones; where checked, under half of the loss comes from unresolved V genes, and the rest has no known cause. The table for this sample lists roughly 290,000 clones; about 89% of them were counted only once. Around 0.8% of the sample is taken by the ten largest. The sequenced sample consisted of peripheral blood. These receptors all come from a young man with acute or convalescent COVID-19.

The chain has TRBV30 and TRBJ2-2, with D hard to call. The V end lost 0 bases, the J end lost 6 bases, and 11 bases lay between the germline ends. CDR1 GTSNPN and CDR2 SVGIG come from the germline V gene (reference sequence). This CDR3 comprises 14 residues. The CDR3: CAWSVRRLSGELFF. In DNA, the CDR3 is TGTGCCTGGAGTGTACGGCGACTCTCCGGGGAGCTGTTTTTT.

V and J are TRBV19 and TRBJ1-5; 8 bases map to TRBD1. Germline values: CDR1 LNHDA, CDR2 SQIVND (reference sequence). Losses at the gene ends were 3 bases for V and 7 bases for J; bases not matched to a gene: 14. The CDR3 totals 17 residues. CDR3 loop: CASSIWWVSQGAQPQHF. DNA of the CDR3: TGTGCCAGTAGTATCTGGTGGGTCTCCCAGGGGGCCCAGCCCCAGCATTTT.

The CDR3 loop is CASSRQGGVDGYTF. CDR3 in DNA: TGTGCCAGCAGCCGACAGGGAGGAGTGGATGGCTACACCTTC. V gene TRBV6-6 combines with J gene TRBJ1-2; 7 positions match TRBD1. Germline CDR1 is MNHNY and CDR2 is SVGAGI (reference sequence). V shed 6 bases, J shed 6 bases, and the junction held 10 bases outside the gene matches. The CDR3 has 14 amino acids.

The V call is TRBV6-5, the J call TRBJ1-5; 9 bases agree with TRBD1. V lost 5 bases, J lost 9 bases, and 5 bases stayed unmatched. CDR3 size: 13 residues. The germline gives CDR1 MNHEY, CDR2 SVGAGI. The CDR3: CASSPGQGTPQHF. DNA for the CDR3: TGTGCCAGCAGTCCGGGACAGGGAACGCCCCAGCATTTT.

This rearrangement joins TRBV30 to TRBJ2-7, with D perhaps matching TRBD1 (6 bases). V was pared by 2 bases and J by 3 bases, with 8 bases between. This CDR3 is built from 12 residues. Germline V CDR1 and CDR2: GTSNPN, SVGIG (reference sequence). The chain's CDR3 is CAWSTQGYEQYF. Written as DNA, the CDR3 is TGTGCCTGGAGTACACAGGGCTACGAGCAGTACTTC.

The CDR3 DNA follows: TGTGCCAGCAGCCAAGGGCACACCAACTACGAGCAGTACTTC. Translated: CASSQGHTNYEQYF. The chain combines TRBV3-1 (or the pseudogene TRBV3-2) with TRBJ2-7, with no clear D. CDR1 is LGHDT, CDR2 YNNKEL, per germline (reference sequence). V lost 1 base and J 3 bases, leaving 10 bases between the germline ends. The CDR3 runs to 14 residues.

The chain carries TRBV3-1 (or the pseudogene TRBV3-2) and TRBJ2-7; 7 positions agree with TRBD2. The trim removed 4 bases at V and 4 bases at J, leaving 4 bases unmatched. This CDR3 is 13 amino acids long. CDR1 and CDR2 from the germline V gene are LGHDT and YNNKEL (reference sequence). The CDR3 region is CASSPGGLYEQYF. The CDR3 nucleotides are TGTGCCAGCAGCCCCGGGGGGTTGTACGAGCAGTACTTC.

This chain uses TRBV6-6 with TRBJ2-7, with a possible D match to TRBD2 (5 bases). CDR3 length: 12 amino acids. V lost 6 bases to trimming and J lost 7 bases, with 13 bases between them. Germline CDR1 MNHNY, CDR2 SVGAGI (reference sequence). This chain's CDR3 is CASSRTEKEQYF. The CDR3 region has the DNA TGTGCCAGCAGCCGGACTGAAAAGGAGCAGTACTTC.